The sequence of this T cell receptor (beta chain) was determined in a study of blood T cell repertoires in COVID-19. How the authors handled the data: The assay estimated nucleated cells by amplifying reference gene primers. This table comes from immunoSEQ multiplex PCR, and its TCRdb copy is limited to in-frame clones, with some not included. The D gene and trimming were derived from the DNA, and the V and J assignments and clone size from that table. The table includes approximately 230,000 clones, more than 80% detected once. V was trimmed by 0 bases and J by 9 bases, leaving 12 bases between them. Germline V gene lookup returns CDR1 SGDLS and CDR2 YYNGEE. The CDR3 extends over 14 amino acids.

Sequencing was done on a sample of peripheral blood. The receptor's source is a man aged 25 to 40 who had recovered from COVID-19. The gene calls are TRBV9 and TRBJ2-2; D not resolved. The CDR3, as DNA: TGTGCCAGCAGCGTAGATTTGGCGGCCCGGGAGCTGTTTTTT. Its translation: CASSVDLAARELFF.